These T cell receptor beta chains were read from a single sample in a study of cytomegalovirus exposure and HLA in healthy donors. Sequencing used immunoSEQ multiplex PCR; TCRdb keeps in-frame clones, though not all of them. In the table there are roughly 120,000 clones, roughly 69% of which are singletons. Sequencing used PBMCs. Source of these receptors: a woman in her twenties or thirties in good health and CMV-seronegative. The CDR3 runs from the conserved cysteine through the conserved F or W. D genes are given only for firm matches.

>TRBJ2-1|.|TRBV11-3
CASSFGTYNEQFF
>TRBJ2-1|.|TRBV7-3
CASSPNSGVGEQFF
>TRBJ2-1|TRBD2|TRBV7-6
CASSSVAGGHYNEQFF
>TRBJ2-7|TRBD1|TRBV5-1
CASRAGVEGTGDSAYEQYF
>TRBJ2-7|.|TRBV28
CASNFAGDSYEQYF
>TRBJ2-1|TRBD2|TRBV14
CASSEREGAIFVGEQFF
>TRBJ1-1|.|TRBV2
CASSVWNTEAFF
>TRBJ2-1|.|TRBV28
CASNSGSAEQFF
>TRBJ1-2|TRBD1|TRBV19
CASERTGNYGYTF
>TRBJ2-7|.|TRBV19
CASSMSQGSHEQYF
>TRBJ1-2|.|TRBV7-9
CASSLVSGSYGYTF
>TRBJ2-7|TRBD1|TRBV6-1
CATNRDRFLLGEQYF
>TRBJ2-5|.|TRBV7-6
CASSWTAQETQYF
>TRBJ2-7|TRBD2|TRBV9
CASSVGGGRWDYEQYF
>TRBJ2-1|.|TRBV5-4
CASSLGTVDNEQFF